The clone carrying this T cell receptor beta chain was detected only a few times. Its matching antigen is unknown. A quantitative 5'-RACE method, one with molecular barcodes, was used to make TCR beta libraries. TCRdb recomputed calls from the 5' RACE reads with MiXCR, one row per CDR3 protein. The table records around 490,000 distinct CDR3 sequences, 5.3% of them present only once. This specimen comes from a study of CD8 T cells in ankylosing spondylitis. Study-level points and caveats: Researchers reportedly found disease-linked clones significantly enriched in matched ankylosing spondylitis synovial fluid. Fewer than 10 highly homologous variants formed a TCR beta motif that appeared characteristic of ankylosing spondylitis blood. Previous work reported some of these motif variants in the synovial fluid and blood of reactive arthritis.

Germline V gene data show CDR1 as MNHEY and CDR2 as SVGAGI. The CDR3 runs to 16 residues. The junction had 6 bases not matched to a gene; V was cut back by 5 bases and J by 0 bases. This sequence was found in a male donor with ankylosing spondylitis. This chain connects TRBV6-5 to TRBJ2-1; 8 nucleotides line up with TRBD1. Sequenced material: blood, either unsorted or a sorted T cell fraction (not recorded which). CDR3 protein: CASSLQGGLSYNEQFF. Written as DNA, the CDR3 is TGTGCCAGCAGTCTACAGGGGGGTCTCTCCTACAATGAGCAGTTCTTC.